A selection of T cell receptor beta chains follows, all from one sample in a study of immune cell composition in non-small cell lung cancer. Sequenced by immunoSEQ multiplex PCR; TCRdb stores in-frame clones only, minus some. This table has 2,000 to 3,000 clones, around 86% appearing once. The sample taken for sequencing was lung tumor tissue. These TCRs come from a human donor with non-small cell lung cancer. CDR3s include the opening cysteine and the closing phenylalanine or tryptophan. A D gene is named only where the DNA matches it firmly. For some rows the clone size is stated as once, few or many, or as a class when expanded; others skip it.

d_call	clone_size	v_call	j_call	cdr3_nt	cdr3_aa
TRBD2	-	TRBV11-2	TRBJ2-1	TGTGCCAGCAGCTTAGGTAGCGGGGGGACCTACAATGAGCAGTTCTTC	CASSLGSGGTYNEQFF
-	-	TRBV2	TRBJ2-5	TGTGCCAGCAGTGGGGAGGAGACCCAGTACTTC	CASSGEETQYF
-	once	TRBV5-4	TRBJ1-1	TGTGCCAGCAGCTTGGGCAGGGGGAACACTGAAGCTTTCTTT	CASSLGRGNTEAFF
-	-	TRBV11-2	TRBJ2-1	TGTGCCAGCAGCTCCCGACTAGTTTTCGATGAGCAGTTCTTC	CASSSRLVFDEQFF
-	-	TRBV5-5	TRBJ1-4	TGTGCCAGCAGCTTGGCAGGGTTGGGTGAAAAACTGTTTTTT	CASSLAGLGEKLFF
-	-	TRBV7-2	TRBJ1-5	TGTGCCAGCAGCTTAGAGTCAGGCTGGAATAGCAATCAGCCCCAGCATTTT	CASSLESGWNSNQPQHF
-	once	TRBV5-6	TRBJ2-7	TGTGCCAGCAGCTTGGCTCAGACAGCACCCTTCTTC	CASSLAQTAPFF
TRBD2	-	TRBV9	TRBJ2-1	TGTGCCAGCGGTGGGCTAGCGGTGTGGAATGAGCAGTTCTTC	CASGGLAVWNEQFF
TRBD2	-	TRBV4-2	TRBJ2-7	TGTGCCAGCAGCCAAGATCGGGGGGAACCTTACGAGCAGTACTTC	CASSQDRGEPYEQYF
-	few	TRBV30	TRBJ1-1	TGTGCCTGGAGTGTAGGTTTCCGGGTTAGGACTGAAGCTTTCTTT	CAWSVGFRVRTEAFF
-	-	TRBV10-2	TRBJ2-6	TGCGCCAGCAGTGCTTCCTCTGGGGCCAACGTCCTGACTTTC	CASSASSGANVLTF
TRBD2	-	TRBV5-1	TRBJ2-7	TGCGCCAGCAGCCTGGGGGGGGTCTACGAGCAGTACTTC	CASSLGGVYEQYF
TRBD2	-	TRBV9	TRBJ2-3	TGTGCCAGTGGGGCCGGGAGGAGCCCCCCAGATACGCAGTATTTT	CASGAGRSPPDTQYF
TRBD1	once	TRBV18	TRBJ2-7	TGTGCCAGCTCACCGTCGCGGGACAGGGTATCCTACGAGCAGTACTTC	CASSPSRDRVSYEQYF
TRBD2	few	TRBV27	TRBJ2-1	TGTGCCAGCAGTTTATTGGCGGCGGGAGGCTTATACAATGAGCAGTTCTTC	CASSLLAAGGLYNEQFF
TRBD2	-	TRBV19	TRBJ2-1	TGTGCTAGTAGTATGGGGCGGGAGGTCAACAATGAGCAGTTCTTC	CASSMGREVNNEQFF
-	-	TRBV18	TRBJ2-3	TGTGCCAGCTCACCAGCGTCCCCCACAGATACGCAGTATTTT	CASSPASPTDTQYF
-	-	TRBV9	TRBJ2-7	TGTGCCAGCAGCGTAGGGAGCGGCTCCTACGAGCAGTACTTC	CASSVGSGSYEQYF
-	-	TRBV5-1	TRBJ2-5	TGCGCCAGCAGCTTGGCGACAGTCCAAGAGACCCAGTACTTC	CASSLATVQETQYF
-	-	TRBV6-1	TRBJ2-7	TGTGCCAGCAGGACCCAGGGATACGAGCAGTACTTC	CASRTQGYEQYF
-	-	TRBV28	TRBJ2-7	TGTGCCAGCAGCCCCAACGGGGGGCTGTACGAGCAGTACTTC	CASSPNGGLYEQYF
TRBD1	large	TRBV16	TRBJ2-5	TGTGCCAGCAGCCAAAACGTTCAGGGGGCGCAAGAGACCCAGTACTTC	CASSQNVQGAQETQYF
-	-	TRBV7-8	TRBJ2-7	TGTGCCAGCAGCCCACCCCGGCGGTGGTCGGTCAGGCAGTACTTC	CASSPPRRWSVRQYF
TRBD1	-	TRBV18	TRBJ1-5	TGTGCCAGCTCACCGACAGGGTATTATCAGCCCCAGCATTTT	CASSPTGYYQPQHF
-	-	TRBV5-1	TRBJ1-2	TGCGCCAGCAGCTCAGGACAGATTACTAACTATGGCTACACCTTC	CASSSGQITNYGYTF
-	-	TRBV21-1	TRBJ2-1	TGTGCCAGCAGCAAGTTTCCCGGGACTAGCGGGACTGAGTACAATGAGCAGTTCTTC	CASSKFPGTSGTEYNEQFF
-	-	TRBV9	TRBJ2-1	TGTGCCAGCAGCGCACCCGGACAGCCTAGTAATCAGCAGTTCTTC	CASSAPGQPSNQQFF
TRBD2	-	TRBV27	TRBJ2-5	TGTGCCAGCAGAGACGACCGGGGGAGGGGGACCCAGTACTTC	CASRDDRGRGTQYF
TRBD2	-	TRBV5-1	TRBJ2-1	TGCGCCAGCAGGCGAGGACTAGCGGGAGGGCCAAATAACAGCAATGAGCAGTTCTTC	CASRRGLAGGPNNSNEQFF
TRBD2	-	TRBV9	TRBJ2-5	TGTGCCAGCAGCCCTCAAAGGGGACCGGGACTAGCGGGAGGAATAGGCGAGACCCAGTACTTC	CASSPQRGPGLAGGIGETQYF
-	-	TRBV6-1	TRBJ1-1	TGTGCCTATAGGAGGGGCCAACAGAACACTGAAGCTTTCTTT	CAYRRGQQNTEAFF
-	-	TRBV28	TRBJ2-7	TGTGCCAGCAGTTCCTCATTGATCCGCAGGGACTCCTACGAGCAGTACTTC	CASSSSLIRRDSYEQYF
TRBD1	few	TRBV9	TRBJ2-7	TGTGCCAGCAGCGCCGGAGGACAGGGGAACTACGAGCAGTACTTC	CASSAGGQGNYEQYF
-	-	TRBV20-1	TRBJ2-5	TGCAGTGCCCCCACTGTTGAGACCCAGTACTTC	CSAPTVETQYF
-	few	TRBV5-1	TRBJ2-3	TGCGCCAGCAGCTTGGACGGGACTAGCACAGATACGCAGTATTTT	CASSLDGTSTDTQYF
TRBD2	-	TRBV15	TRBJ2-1	TGTGCCACCAGCTTAGCGGGAGGGCCCATCAATGAGCAGTTCTTC	CATSLAGGPINEQFF
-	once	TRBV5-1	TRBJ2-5	TGCGCCAGCAGCCGAGTCGGGCCCCGGGGAGAGACCCAGTACTTC	CASSRVGPRGETQYF
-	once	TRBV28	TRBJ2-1	TGTGCCAGCAGCTTGGGACTGACTAATGAGCAGTTCTTC	CASSLGLTNEQFF
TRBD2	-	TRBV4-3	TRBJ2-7	TGCGCCAGCAGCCAAGCTACACGGACTAGCGGCTATTACGAGCAGTACTTC	CASSQATRTSGYYEQYF
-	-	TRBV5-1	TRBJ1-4	TGCGCCAGCAGCTTAGGTCAGGTTAATGAAAAACTGTTTTTT	CASSLGQVNEKLFF
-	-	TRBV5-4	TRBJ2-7	TGTGCCAGCAGCGGACTACCACCTTACGAGCAGTACTTC	CASSGLPPYEQYF
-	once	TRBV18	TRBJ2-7	TGTGCCAGCTCTGACCAGGGGCGGGAGAGGTTGTACTTC	CASSDQGRERLYF
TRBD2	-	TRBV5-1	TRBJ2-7	TGCGCCAGCTCAAGGGAGGGGCTCGAGCAGTACTTC	CASSREGLEQYF
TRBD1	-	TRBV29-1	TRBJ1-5	TGCAGCGCTGGGACAGGGGTCAATCAGCCCCAGCATTTT	CSAGTGVNQPQHF
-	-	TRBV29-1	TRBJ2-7	TGCAGCGTTGCCGACTACTACGAGCAGTACTTC	CSVADYYEQYF
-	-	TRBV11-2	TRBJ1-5	TGTGCCAGCAGCTTAGAACAGGGACCTAATCAGCCCCAGCATTTT	CASSLEQGPNQPQHF
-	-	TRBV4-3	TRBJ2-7	TGCGCCAGCAGCCAAGGGGACAATAACTACGAGCAGTACTTC	CASSQGDNNYEQYF
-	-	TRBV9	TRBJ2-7	TGTGCCAGCAGCGTCGACTATACCTACGAGCAGTACTTC	CASSVDYTYEQYF
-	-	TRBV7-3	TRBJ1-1	TGTGCCAGCAGCCTAACTCGACAGGCTGAAGCTTTCTTT	CASSLTRQAEAFF
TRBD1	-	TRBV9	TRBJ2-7	TGTGCCAGCAGCGTAGCACCGGGACAGACATACGAGCAGTACTTC	CASSVAPGQTYEQYF
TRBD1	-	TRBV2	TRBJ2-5	TGTGCCAGCAGTGAAGCGCCGGGACAGGGTCGGGAGACCCAGTACTTC	CASSEAPGQGRETQYF
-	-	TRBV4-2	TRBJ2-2	TGTGCCAGCAGCCAAGATTTCGCGGGTCGACGCACCGGGGAGCTGTTTTTT	CASSQDFAGRRTGELFF
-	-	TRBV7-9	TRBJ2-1	TGTGCCAGCAGCTTTGGGGGGAGGACCTCCTACAATGAGCAGTTCTTC	CASSFGGRTSYNEQFF
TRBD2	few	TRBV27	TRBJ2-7	TGTGCCAGCAGCTCACCTTATAGCGGGAGGCCGGTCGAGCAGTACTTC	CASSSPYSGRPVEQYF
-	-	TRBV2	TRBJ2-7	TGTGCCAGCAGTTTGACAGAGACCTACGAGCAGTACTTC	CASSLTETYEQYF
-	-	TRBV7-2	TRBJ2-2	TGTGCCAGCAGCACTAGTCAGTCAGGGCTGTTTTTT	CASSTSQSGLFF
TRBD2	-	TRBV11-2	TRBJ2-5	TGTGCCAGCAGACGCGGGAGTTCGGAGACCCAGTACTTC	CASRRGSSETQYF